The rows below give T cell receptor beta chains drawn from one sample of a study of OX40 agonist ivuxolimab in advanced cancers. Method: immunoSEQ multiplex PCR; TCRdb's copy keeps in-frame clones and lacks some. The sample includes over 95,000 clones, approximately 90% seen only once; the top ten take approximately 0.8%. The sequencing used CD4+ or CD8+ T cells sorted from blood, collected in a trial of the OX40 agonist ivuxolimab. These receptors were collected from an adult with an advanced solid tumor such as melanoma, head and neck, liver or kidney cancer. CDR3s include the opening cysteine and the closing phenylalanine or tryptophan. A D gene is named only where the DNA matches it firmly. The size of a clone is reported for some rows only, either as once, few or many, or as a class for expanded clones.

V,J,size,D,DNA,CDR3
TRBV5-6,TRBJ2-1,.,.,TGTGCCAGCAGCCCCACGAGGTTACGGGGTGGGAACAATGAGCAGTTCTTC,CASSPTRLRGGNNEQFF
TRBV28,TRBJ1-3,.,TRBD1,TGTGCCAGCAGTTTCGACAGGGGGCGCGTGAACACCATATATTTT,CASSFDRGRVNTIYF
TRBV7-3,TRBJ2-1,.,.,TGTGCCAGCAGCTTACGAGGTCTACCAACCGTAGAGCAGTTCTTC,CASSLRGLPTVEQFF
TRBV7-6,TRBJ2-3,.,.,TGTGCCAGCAGGGGGGCAGTCCGCACAGATACGCAGTATTTT,CASRGAVRTDTQYF
TRBV21-1,TRBJ2-3,.,.,TGTGCCAGCAGCACTCGGACTAGCGGAAGCACAGATACGCAGTATTTT,CASSTRTSGSTDTQYF
TRBV29-1,TRBJ1-3,.,.,TGCAGCGTGGCCCAAGAATTCTCTGGAAACACCATATATTTT,CSVAQEFSGNTIYF
TRBV7-9,TRBJ1-2,.,.,TGTGCCAGCAGCTTAGGGCAGGGCCATCACTATGGCTACACCTTC,CASSLGQGHHYGYTF
TRBV10-3,TRBJ2-3,.,TRBD1,TGTGCCATCAGTGACTCGGACAGGACCCTATTTTATACGCAGTATTTT,CAISDSDRTLFYTQYF
TRBV19,TRBJ2-3,.,.,TGTGCCAGTAGGGTAGTGGGAGCGAGAGATACGCAGTATTTT,CASRVVGARDTQYF
TRBV11-3,TRBJ2-3,.,.,TGTGCCAGCAGCTCGATAGCCCCCGCAGATACGCAGTATTTT,CASSSIAPADTQYF
TRBV9,TRBJ1-2,once,.,TGTGCCAGCAGCGTAGCGCAGGGTGACTATGGCTACACCTTC,CASSVAQGDYGYTF
TRBV4-1,TRBJ2-3,.,.,TGCGCCAGCAGCCACCTAGACGGCCAGAATACGCAGTATTTT,CASSHLDGQNTQYF
TRBV30,TRBJ1-5,.,.,TGTGCCTGGGGGTATTCAATGGCTGGTCAGCCCCAGCATTTT,CAWGYSMAGQPQHF
TRBV28,TRBJ1-1,.,.,TGTGCCAGCAGGACACAGACGAACACTGAAGCTTTCTTT,CASRTQTNTEAFF
TRBV10-2,TRBJ2-3,.,TRBD1,TGCGCCAGCAGACGGACAGGGAGCACAGATACGCAGTATTTT,CASRRTGSTDTQYF
TRBV10-1,TRBJ2-7,.,.,TGCGCCAGCAGTGAGTCTAGCAGCTACGAGCAGTACTTC,CASSESSSYEQYF
TRBV7-6,TRBJ2-3,.,.,TGTGCCAGCAGCCGGCCCCCTACAGATACGCAGTATTTT,CASSRPPTDTQYF
TRBV4-3,TRBJ2-7,.,TRBD1,TGCGCCAGCAGCCAGGCGACAGGGTCCTACGAGCAGTACTTC,CASSQATGSYEQYF